This T cell receptor (beta chain) comes out of a study of regulatory T cells in long-lasting Graves disease. Comment on this clonotype: Its antigen is as yet unknown.

CDR3 length: 12 residues. Germline lookup yields CDR1 LGHDT and CDR2 YNNKEL (reference sequence). Trimming took off 4 bases at V and 10 bases at J, with 13 bases between the two ends. Libraries of TCR beta came from iRepertoire HTBI primers plus Arm-PCR of CDR3 regions. As originally analysed: Gene usage covered about 60 TRBV and 14 TRBJ segments. TCRdb recomputed calls from the multiplex PCR reads with MiXCR, one row per CDR3 protein. Here the V and J calls rest on TCRdb's processing, not on the authors' analysis. This repertoire shows roughly 700,000 distinct CDR3 sequences, about 30% found once; its top ten account for around 42%. Study-wide results and caveats: Less diverse TCR repertoires were seen in persistent Graves' patients than in newly diagnosed ones.

Time point defined: persistent/refractory GD, antithyroid drugs over 5 years with positive TRAb. Following extraction of RNA from PBMCs, that RNA was used to make the TCR library. The TCR comes from a female donor with Graves disease. The J gene is TRBJ2-5, the V gene TRBV3-1, with D unresolved. Material: peripheral blood mononuclear cells (PBMCs), obtained when the disease was refractory, from a patient treated with antithyroid drugs. CDR3 residues: CASSPALTVQYF. CDR3 nucleotide sequence: TGTGCCAGCAGCCCGGCTCTGACGGTCCAGTACTTC.